This T cell receptor beta chain was recovered during a study of T-cell memory formation after mild COVID-19. cDNA libraries for TCR alpha and TCR beta, carrying sample barcodes and UMIs, came from 5'RACE with constant-segment primers. MiXCR, applied by TCRdb to the 5' RACE reads, yields one record per CDR3 protein. Of fewer than 60,000 distinct CDR3 sequences listed, 25% to 30% are singletons. After removal of 4 bases from V and 2 bases from J, the junction contained 6 bases not matched to a gene. The CDR3 covers 15 residues. The germline V gene has CDR1 SGHAT and CDR2 FQNNGV. Whole-study results and caveats: Chiefly within CM and EM were the contracting CD4+ clones; CD8+ ones were within EMRA. Cross-reactive memory appears to have joined, as suggested by some responding clones showing up in pre-infection memory.

This clonotype was observed a few times. The antigen is unknown. The chain couples TRBV11-2 to TRBJ2-3, with 7 positions matching TRBD1. This TCR was sampled from a man aged 18 to 30 who had mild COVID-19 (a few samples of this study predate the infection). Cell type and time point are not known. The sequencing input was PBMCs or a T cell subset sorted from them (not recorded which). CDR3 loop: CASSSTGQNTDTQYF. Written as DNA, the CDR3 is TGTGCCAGCAGCTCGACGGGACAGAACACAGATACGCAGTATTTT.